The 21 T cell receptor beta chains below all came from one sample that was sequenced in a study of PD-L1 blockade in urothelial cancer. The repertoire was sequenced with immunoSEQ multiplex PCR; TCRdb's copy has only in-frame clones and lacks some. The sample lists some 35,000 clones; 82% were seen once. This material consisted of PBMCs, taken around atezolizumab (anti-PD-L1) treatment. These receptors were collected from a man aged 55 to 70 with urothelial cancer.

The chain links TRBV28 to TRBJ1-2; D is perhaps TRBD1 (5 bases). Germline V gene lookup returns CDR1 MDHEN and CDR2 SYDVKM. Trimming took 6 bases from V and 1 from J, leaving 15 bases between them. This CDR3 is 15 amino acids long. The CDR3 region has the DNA TGTGCCAGCAGCTTTCCCCAGGGTAGTAACTATGGCTACACCTTC. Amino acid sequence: CASSFPQGSNYGYTF.

The CDR3, as DNA: TGTGCCAGCAGTTCCCCGCGCATAGAAATCTACAATGAGCAGTTCTTC. It is translated as CASSSPRIEIYNEQFF. J is TRBJ2-1 and V is TRBV28; D uncertain. Trimming took 4 bases from V and 3 from J, leaving 16 bases between them. The CDR3 loop spans 16 amino acids. The V gene's germline CDR1 is MDHEN and CDR2 SYDVKM.

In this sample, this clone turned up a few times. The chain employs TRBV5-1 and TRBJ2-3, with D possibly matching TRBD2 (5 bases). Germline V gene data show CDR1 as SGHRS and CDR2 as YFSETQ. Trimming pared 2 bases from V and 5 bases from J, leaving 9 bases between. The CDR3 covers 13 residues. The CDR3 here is CASSLAALDTQYF. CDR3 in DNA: TGCGCCAGCAGCTTAGCGGCCTTAGATACGCAGTATTTT.

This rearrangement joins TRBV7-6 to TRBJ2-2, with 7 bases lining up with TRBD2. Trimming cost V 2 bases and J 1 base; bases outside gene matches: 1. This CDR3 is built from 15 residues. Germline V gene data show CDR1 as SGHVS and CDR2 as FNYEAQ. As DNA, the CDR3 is TGTGCCAGCAGCTTATGGGGGGGGAACACCGGGGAGCTGTTTTTT. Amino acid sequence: CASSLWGGNTGELFF.

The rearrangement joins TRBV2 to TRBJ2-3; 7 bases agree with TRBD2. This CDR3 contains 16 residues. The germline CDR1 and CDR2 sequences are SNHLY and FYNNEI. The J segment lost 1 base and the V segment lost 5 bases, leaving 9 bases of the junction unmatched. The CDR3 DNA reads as TGTGCCAGCAGTTCACTTCAGGGAGGGGGCACAGATACGCAGTATTTT. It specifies CASSSLQGGGTDTQYF.

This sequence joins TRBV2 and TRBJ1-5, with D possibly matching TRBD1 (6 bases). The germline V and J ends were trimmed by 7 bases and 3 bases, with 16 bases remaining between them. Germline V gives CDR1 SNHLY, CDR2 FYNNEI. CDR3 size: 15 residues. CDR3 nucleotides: TGTGCCAGCATGGGGGGGGGCCTGTTCAATCAGCCCCAGCATTTT. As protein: CASMGGGLFNQPQHF.

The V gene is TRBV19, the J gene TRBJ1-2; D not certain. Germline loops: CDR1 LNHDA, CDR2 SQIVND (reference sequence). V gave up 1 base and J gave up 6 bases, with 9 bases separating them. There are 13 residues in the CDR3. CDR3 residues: CASSIGQPHGYTF. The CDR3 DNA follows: TGTGCCAGTAGTATAGGGCAACCACATGGCTACACCTTC.

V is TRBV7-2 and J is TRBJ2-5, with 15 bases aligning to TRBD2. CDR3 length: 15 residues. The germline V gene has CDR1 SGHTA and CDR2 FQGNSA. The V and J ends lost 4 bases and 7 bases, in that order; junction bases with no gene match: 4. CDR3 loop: CASSWTSGGEVTQYF. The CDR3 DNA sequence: TGTGCCAGCAGCTGGACTAGCGGGGGGGAGGTGACCCAGTACTTC. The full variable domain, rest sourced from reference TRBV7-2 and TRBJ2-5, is GAGVSQSPSNKVTEKGKDVELRCDPISGHTALYWYRQSLGQGLEFLIYFQGNSAPDKSGLPSDRFSAERTGGSVSTLTIQRTQQEDSAVYLCASSWTSGGEVTQYFGPGTRLLVL.

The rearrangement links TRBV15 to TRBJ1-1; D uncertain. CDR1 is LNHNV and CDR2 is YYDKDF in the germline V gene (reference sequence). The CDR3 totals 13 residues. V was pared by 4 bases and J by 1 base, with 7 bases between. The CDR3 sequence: CATSIGGNTEAFF. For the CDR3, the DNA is TGTGCCACCAGCATCGGAGGGAACACTGAAGCTTTCTTT. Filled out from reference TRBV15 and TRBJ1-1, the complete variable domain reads DAMVIQNPRYQVTQFGKPVTLSCSQTLNHNVMYWYQQKSSQAPKLLFHYYDKDFNNEADTPDNFQSRRPNTSFCFLDIRSPGLGDTAMYLCATSIGGNTEAFFGQGTRLTVV.

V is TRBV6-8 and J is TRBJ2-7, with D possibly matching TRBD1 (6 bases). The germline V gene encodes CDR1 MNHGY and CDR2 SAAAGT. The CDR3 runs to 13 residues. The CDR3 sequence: CVSRQGTAYEQYF. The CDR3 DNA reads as TGTGTTAGCAGGCAGGGGACGGCATACGAGCAGTACTTC.

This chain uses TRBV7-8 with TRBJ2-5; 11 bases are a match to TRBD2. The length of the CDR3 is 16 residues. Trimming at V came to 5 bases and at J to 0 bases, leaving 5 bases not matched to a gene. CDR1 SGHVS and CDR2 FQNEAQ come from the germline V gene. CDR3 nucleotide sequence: TGTGCCAGCAGCCAAAGACTAGCGGGGAACCAAGAGACCCAGTACTTC. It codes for CASSQRLAGNQETQYF.

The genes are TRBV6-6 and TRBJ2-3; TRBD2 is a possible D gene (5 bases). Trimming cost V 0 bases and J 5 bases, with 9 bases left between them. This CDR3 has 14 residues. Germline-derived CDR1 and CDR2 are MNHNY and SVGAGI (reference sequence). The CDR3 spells CASSYSPEGDTQYF. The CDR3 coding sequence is TGTGCCAGCAGTTACTCCCCCGAGGGAGATACGCAGTATTTT.

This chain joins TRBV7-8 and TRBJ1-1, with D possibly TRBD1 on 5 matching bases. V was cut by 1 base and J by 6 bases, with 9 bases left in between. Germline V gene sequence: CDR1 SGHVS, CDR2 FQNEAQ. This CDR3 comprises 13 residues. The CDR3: CASSLVPGAEAFF. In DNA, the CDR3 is TGTGCCAGCAGCTTAGTGCCGGGGGCTGAAGCTTTCTTT.

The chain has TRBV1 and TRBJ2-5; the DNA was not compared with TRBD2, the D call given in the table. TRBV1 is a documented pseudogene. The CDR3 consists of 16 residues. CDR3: CTSSRGLAGGGETQYF. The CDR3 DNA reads TGCACCAGCAGCCGGGGACTAGCGGGGGGGGGAGAGACCCAGTACTTC.

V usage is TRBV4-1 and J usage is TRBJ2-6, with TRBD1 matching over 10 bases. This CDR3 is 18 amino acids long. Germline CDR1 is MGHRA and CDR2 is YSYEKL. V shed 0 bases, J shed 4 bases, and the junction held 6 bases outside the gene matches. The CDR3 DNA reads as TGCGCCAGCAGCCAAGAGGGACAGGGGCGGGGAGGGGCCAACGTCCTGACTTTC. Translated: CASSQEGQGRGGANVLTF.

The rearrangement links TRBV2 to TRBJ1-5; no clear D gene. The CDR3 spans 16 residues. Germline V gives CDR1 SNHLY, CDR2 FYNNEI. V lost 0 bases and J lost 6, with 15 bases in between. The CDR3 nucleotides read TGTGCCAGCAGTGAAGCGTGGAGAGGGCCGGGTCAGCCCCAGCATTTT. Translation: CASSEAWRGPGQPQHF.

CDR3 DNA sequence: TGTGCCAGCAGCTTGGGAGGGACACAAAAGGAGACCCAGTACTTC. Its protein is CASSLGGTQKETQYF. The genes are TRBV5-6 and TRBJ2-5, with a weak D call TRBD1 (6 bases). The CDR3 is 15 amino acids. The germline V gene encodes CDR1 SGHDT and CDR2 YYEEEE. Trimming removed 0 bases at V and 5 bases at J, with 14 bases between. The full variable domain, completed using reference TRBV5-6 and TRBJ2-5, is DAGVTQSPTHLIKTRGQQVTLRCSPKSGHDTVSWYQQALGQGPQFIFQYYEEEERQRGNFPDRFSGHQFPNYSSELNVNALLLGDSALYLCASSLGGTQKETQYFGPGTRLLVL.

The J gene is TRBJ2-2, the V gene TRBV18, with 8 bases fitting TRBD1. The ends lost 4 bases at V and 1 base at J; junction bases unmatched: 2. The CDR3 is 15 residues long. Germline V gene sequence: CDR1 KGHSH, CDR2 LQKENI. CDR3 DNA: TGTGCCAGCTCACTAGGACAGGGGAACACCGGGGAGCTGTTTTTT. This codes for CASSLGQGNTGELFF.

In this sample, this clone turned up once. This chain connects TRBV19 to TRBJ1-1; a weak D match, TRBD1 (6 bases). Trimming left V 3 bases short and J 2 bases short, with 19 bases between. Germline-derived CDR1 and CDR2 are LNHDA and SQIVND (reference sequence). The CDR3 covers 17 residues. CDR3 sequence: CASSMQGFEDGNTEAFF. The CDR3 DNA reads TGTGCCAGTAGTATGCAGGGGTTTGAGGACGGAAACACTGAAGCTTTCTTT.

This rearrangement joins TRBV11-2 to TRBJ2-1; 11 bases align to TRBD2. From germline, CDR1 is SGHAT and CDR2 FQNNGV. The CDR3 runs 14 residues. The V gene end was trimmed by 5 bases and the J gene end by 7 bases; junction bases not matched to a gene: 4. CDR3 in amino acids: CASSLAGGWNEQFF. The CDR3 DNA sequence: TGTGCCAGCAGCCTAGCGGGGGGCTGGAATGAGCAGTTCTTC.

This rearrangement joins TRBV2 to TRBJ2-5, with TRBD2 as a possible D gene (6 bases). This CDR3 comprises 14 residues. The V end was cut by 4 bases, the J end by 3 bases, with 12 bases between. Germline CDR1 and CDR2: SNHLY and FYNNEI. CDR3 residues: CASSGVGGKETQYF. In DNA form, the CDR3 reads TGTGCCAGCAGTGGAGTGGGGGGTAAAGAGACCCAGTACTTC.